The entry below describes one TCR beta chain. V was cut by 4 bases and J by 1 base, with 8 bases left in between. The CDR3 covers 13 residues. Germline V lookup: CDR1 LNHDA, CDR2 SQIVND (reference sequence). The sample belongs to a study of blood T cell repertoires in COVID-19. Study processing details: Scientists estimated how many nucleated cells there were by amplifying reference gene primers. Using immunoSEQ multiplex PCR, the repertoire was profiled, and TCRdb retains in-frame clones only, with some absent. V and J calls and clone size are copied from that table; D and trimming were computed from the DNA. The sample records roughly 320,000 clones, under 90% being singletons.

The source of this sequence is a man aged 25-45 years who had recovered from COVID-19. The sequenced sample was PBMCs or T cells enriched from blood (not recorded which). This chain uses TRBV19 with TRBJ2-7; TRBD1 is a possible D gene (5 bases). The CDR3 spells CASSKTVSYEQYF. For the CDR3, the DNA is TGTGCCAGTAGTAAGACAGTATCCTACGAGCAGTACTTC.